The next 20 T cell receptor beta chains were all read from a single sample in a study of identical twins. TCRdb processed the 5' RACE reads anew with MiXCR; each CDR3 protein has one entry. The sample carries about 890,000 distinct CDR3 sequences, roughly an eighth recorded once. Another study also made use of these data, one on yellow fever vaccine responses in identical twins.

Sequenced sample: PBMCs. The receptors stem from a woman between 18 and 29 years old in good health.

This clonotype turned up a few times. J is TRBJ2-1 and V is TRBV20-1; D is unresolved. CDR1 and CDR2 from the germline V gene are DFQATT and SNEGSKA (reference sequence). The germline V and J ends were trimmed by 0 bases and 8 bases, with 14 bases remaining between them. The CDR3 runs 14 residues. CDR3 in amino acids: CSARDRSRKDEQFF. The CDR3 DNA reads as TGCAGTGCTAGAGATCGAAGTAGAAAGGATGAGCAGTTCTTC.

J is TRBJ1-1 and V is TRBV5-1; a weak D match, TRBD1 (5 bases). CDR3 length equals 17 residues. The germline V gene encodes CDR1 SGHRS and CDR2 YFSETQ. V dropped 4 bases and J dropped 5 bases, with 24 bases sitting between them. CDR3 residues: CASSIRNLTAKKTEAFF. The CDR3 nucleotides are TGCGCCAGCAGCATCCGCAACCTGACAGCGAAGAAGACTGAAGCTTTCTTT.

This clonotype was counted a few times. This chain joins TRBV11-2 and TRBJ2-1, with D unresolved. Trimming shortened V by 2 bases and J by 9 bases, and 14 bases separated the two germline ends. CDR1 and CDR2 from the germline V gene are SGHAT and FQNNGV. The CDR3 covers 14 residues. Here the CDR3 DNA reads TGTGCCAGCAGCTTAATCACGGTCATCGGTGAGCAGTTCTTC. Amino acids: CASSLITVIGEQFF. Complete variable domain (other parts from reference TRBV11-2 and TRBJ2-1): EAGVAQSPRYKIIEKRQSVAFWCNPISGHATLYWYQQILGQGPKLLIQFQNNGVVDDSQLPKDRFSAERLKGVDSTLKIQPAKLEDSAVYLCASSLITVIGEQFFGPGTRLTVL.

The rearrangement links TRBV5-3 to TRBJ2-3, with a tentative D call TRBD2 (6 bases). TRBV5-3 is an ORF for which the function is uncertain. The germline V and J ends were trimmed by 8 bases and 4 bases, with 17 bases remaining between them. The CDR3 sequence is 14 residues long. The CDR3 nucleotides read TGTGCCAGGAGCCCGGGACTGGGGGCAGATACGCAGTATTTT. Translating it yields CARSPGLGADTQYF.

The V call is TRBV18, the J call TRBJ1-4; maybe TRBD1 (6 bases). The CDR3 runs 15 residues. Deletions cut 2 bases from V and 4 bases from J, with 11 bases between. CDR1 and CDR2 (germline): KGHSH, LQKENI. The CDR3 is CASSPSGAFNEKLFF. The DNA for the CDR3 is TGTGCCAGCTCACCATCAGGGGCCTTTAATGAAAAACTGTTTTTT.

CDR3 in amino acids: CASSTRTGVRGNTEAFF. CDR3 coding DNA: TGTGCCAGCAGTACCCGGACAGGGGTGAGGGGGAACACTGAAGCTTTCTTT. V and J are TRBV12-3 or TRBV12-4 and TRBJ1-1, with 9 bases matching TRBD1. Losses at the gene ends were 5 bases for V and 1 base for J; bases not matched to a gene: 11. The CDR3 spans 17 residues.

This clonotype turned up a few times. The J gene is TRBJ2-7, the V gene TRBV7-9; D uncertain. Germline CDR1 reads SEHNR; CDR2 reads FQNEAQ (reference sequence). There are 14 residues in the CDR3. V was shortened by 5 bases and J by 3 bases, with 14 bases between the two germline ends. CDR3 protein: CASSLLIDNYEQYF. In nucleotides, the CDR3 is TGTGCCAGCAGCCTACTCATCGACAACTACGAGCAGTACTTC.

This clonotype has just a few counts. V usage is TRBV10-3 and J usage is TRBJ2-1; possibly TRBD1 or TRBD2 for D (6 bases each). Germline-derived CDR1 and CDR2 are ENHRY and SYGVKD. V lost 4 bases, J lost 4 bases, and 11 bases lay in between. This CDR3 is built from 14 residues. The CDR3 loop reads CAISGGAGYNEQFF. DNA of the CDR3: TGTGCCATCAGTGGGGGGGCGGGATACAATGAGCAGTTCTTC.

This clonotype has only a few counts. Relative to the germline gene, one junction end is altered; a read error may explain this. V and J are TRBV25-1 and TRBJ2-3; D ambiguous. Germline CDR1 is MGHDK and CDR2 is SYGVNS. CDR3 length: 12 amino acids. Here the CDR3 DNA reads TGTGCCAGCAGTGACTCGAGTCCTCCACTACATTTT. Translated, it gives CASSDSSPPLHF.

This clonotype was seen only a few times. J is TRBJ2-5 and V is TRBV10-3, with D tentatively TRBD1 (5 bases). Germline V CDR1 and CDR2: ENHRY, SYGVKD. CDR3 length: 12 residues. V was clipped by 10 bases and J by 4 bases, with 13 bases between them. The CDR3 nucleotides are TGTGCCACCCAGGGTAGTGGAGAGACCCAGTACTTC. Encoded protein: CATQGSGETQYF.

This clonotype was detected many times. The chain uses TRBV29-1 and TRBJ1-2; tentatively, D is TRBD1 (5 bases). V shed 1 base and J shed 7 bases, with 16 bases lying between them. Germline CDR1 is SQVTM and CDR2 is ANQGSEA. CDR3 length: 14 residues. CDR3 residues: CSVEGDRPQGGYTF. The CDR3 DNA reads as TGCAGCGTTGAAGGAGACAGACCCCAGGGTGGCTACACCTTC.

This clonotype turned up a few times. The rearrangement uses TRBV27 and TRBJ2-1; D possibly corresponds to TRBD2 (5 bases). Germline CDR1 MNHEY, CDR2 SMNVEV (reference sequence). V shed 5 bases and J shed 4 bases, with 15 bases lying between them. The CDR3 contains 15 residues. Here the CDR3 DNA reads TGTGCCAGCAGTGACTACTGGAGGCCATACAATGAGCAGTTCTTC. Translating gives CASSDYWRPYNEQFF.

The V gene is TRBV28, the J gene TRBJ2-3, with D maybe TRBD2 (6 bases). The V and J ends lost 3 bases and 6 bases respectively, with 13 bases between them. CDR1 and CDR2 from the germline V gene are MDHEN and SYDVKM. CDR3 length equals 14 residues. In DNA form, the CDR3 reads TGTGCCAGCAGTTTGGCCCTAGCGCGGGATACGCAGTATTTT. Translated, it gives CASSLALARDTQYF. The entire variable domain, with the rest obtained from reference TRBV28 and TRBJ2-3, is as follows: DVKVTQSSRYLVKRTGEKVFLECVQDMDHENMFWYRQDPGLGLRLIYFSYDVKMKEKGDIPEGYSVSREKKERFSLILESASTNQTSMYLCASSLALARDTQYFGPGTRLTVL.

This clonotype occurred many times. V usage is TRBV2 and J usage is TRBJ2-1; possibly TRBD1 for D (5 bases). The germline CDR1 and CDR2 sequences are SNHLY and FYNNEI. This CDR3 comprises 13 residues. V was trimmed by 7 bases and J by 5 bases, leaving 12 bases between them. CDR3 nucleotides: TGTGCCAGCAAAGGGGCCAACCACAATGAGCAGTTCTTC. This sequence encodes CASKGANHNEQFF.

V usage is TRBV12-3 or TRBV12-4 and J usage is TRBJ2-2; D possibly corresponds to TRBD2 (5 bases). The ends were cut back, 3 bases at V and 6 bases at J, with 17 bases in the middle. The CDR3 contains 16 residues. CDR3 in amino acids: CASSFDLGVRSGELFF. CDR3 in DNA: TGTGCCAGCAGTTTTGATCTCGGGGTCCGATCCGGGGAGCTGTTTTTT.

The chain has TRBV7-2 and TRBJ2-7; the D is unclear. V gave up 1 base and J gave up 0 bases, with 13 bases separating them. CDR3 length: 16 amino acids. From germline, CDR1 is SGHTA and CDR2 FQGNSA. The CDR3: CASSLDLTVSSYEQYF. DNA for the CDR3: TGTGCCAGCAGCTTAGATTTGACTGTTAGCTCCTACGAGCAGTACTTC.

For the CDR3, the DNA is TGTGCCAGCAGGGGGTTTCTAGGGGGGAACACCATATATTTT. As protein: CASRGFLGGNTIYF. This chain links TRBV27 with TRBJ1-3; perhaps TRBD1 as D (6 bases). Germline lookup yields CDR1 MNHEY and CDR2 SMNVEV (reference sequence). V dropped 6 bases and J dropped 7 bases, with 16 bases sitting between them. This CDR3 region has 14 residues.

The chain is built from TRBV7-8 and TRBJ2-7; possible D gene TRBD1, 6 bases. V was trimmed by 5 bases and J by 3 bases, leaving 14 bases between them. The CDR3 has 14 amino acids. From germline, CDR1 is SGHVS and CDR2 FQNEAQ. In nucleotides, the CDR3 is TGTGCCAGCAGCCCGAAAGGACAGAACTACGAGCAGTACGTC. It yields the protein CASSPKGQNYEQYV.

This clonotype was observed a few times. The chain uses TRBV20-1 and TRBJ2-3; 8 positions match TRBD2. The CDR3 contains 15 residues. Unmatched junction bases numbered 8, after V lost 3 bases and J lost 3 bases. CDR1 DFQATT and CDR2 SNEGSKA come from the germline V gene (reference sequence). CDR3 sequence: CSARNSGDSTDTQYF. The CDR3 coding sequence is TGCAGTGCTAGGAATAGCGGGGATTCAACAGATACGCAGTATTTT.

The gene calls are TRBV4-1 and TRBJ2-3, with D perhaps TRBD2 (5 bases). CDR1 MGHRA and CDR2 YSYEKL come from the germline V gene. The germline V and J ends were trimmed by 0 bases and 5 bases, with 9 bases remaining between them. This CDR3 has 14 residues. CDR3 protein: CASSQDRGKDTQYF. The DNA for the CDR3 is TGCGCCAGCAGCCAAGATCGAGGGAAAGATACGCAGTATTTT.